A single T cell receptor beta chain is shown here with its context. Its antigen is as yet unknown. Trimming took off 6 bases at V and 8 bases at J, with 17 bases between the two ends. The CDR3 consists of 14 residues. Germline values: CDR1 WNHNN, CDR2 SYGVQD (reference sequence). TCRdb keeps only in-frame clones here, not all; method: immunoSEQ multiplex PCR. The sample includes tens of thousands of clones, around 79% of them seen just once. This specimen comes from a study of T cells in localized non-small cell lung cancer. Study findings and constraints: Heterogeneity is still possible, as just one tumor region was sequenced. Uninvolved adjacent lung showed peak T cell clonality, exceeding tumor. Researchers found a median approximately 60 of the top 100 tumor clones in adjacent lung.

Sequencing was performed on peripheral blood, taken before any cancer treatment. This chain links TRBV10-1 with TRBJ2-1; D might be TRBD1 or TRBD2, each matching 5 bases. This TCR came from a male donor older than 55 with stage III squamous cell lung carcinoma. The CDR3 spells CASSRPGRGDEQFF. Written as DNA, the CDR3 is TGCGCCAGCAGCCGCCCGGGCCGGGGCGATGAGCAGTTCTTC.